This T cell receptor (beta chain) is from a study of blood T cell repertoires in COVID-19. Study background: Both acute and convalescent COVID-19 samples were obtained from the United States, Italy and Spain. PBMCs, B-cell-depleted T cells, or T cells were the source of the cDNA or gDNA that made up the material.

Germline trimming cut 0 bases from V and 4 bases from J; bases unmatched to any gene: 14. This CDR3 has 19 residues. The germline CDR1 and CDR2 sequences are LNHNV and YYDKDF (reference sequence). Per the original methods: Reference gene primer amplification gave nucleated cell count estimates. Produced via immunoSEQ multiplex PCR; TCRdb's table is partial and in-frame only. V, J and clone size are taken as reported in that table, and D and trimming were inferred from the DNA itself. The table has roughly 100,000 clones, roughly four fifths seen once; the top ten hold approximately 15%. What was sequenced was peripheral blood. This sequence joins TRBV15 and TRBJ2-3; TRBD2 matches 9 bases. The TCR sequence derives from a woman at least 80 years old with acute or convalescent COVID-19. CDR3 protein: CATSRDLREGLRASDTQYF. As DNA, the CDR3 is TGTGCCACCAGCAGAGATTTGCGGGAGGGCTTAAGGGCGTCAGATACGCAGTATTTT.